This T cell receptor (beta chain) derives from a study of identical twins. The CDR3 spans 14 residues. Germline V gene data show CDR1 as SGHTA and CDR2 as FQGNSA. The junction had 4 bases not matched to a gene; V was cut back by 6 bases and J by 3 bases. A template switching step contributed a universal primer site, while unique molecular identifiers were present in the cDNA. One entry per CDR3 protein, called by TCRdb with MiXCR from the 5' RACE reads. The profile shows 250,000 or so distinct CDR3 sequences, 6% to 8% of them singletons. Overall study findings and caveats: The conclusions drew on cross-sectional statistical analysis instead of tracking the same donors.

This clonotype was seen a handful of times. The antigen remains undetermined. These data are also associated with another study on yellow fever vaccine responses in identical twins.

The chain couples TRBV7-2 to TRBJ2-5, with TRBD2 matching over 10 bases. This clonotype was sampled from a woman aged 18-29 years in good health. Specimen: CD8+ T cells sorted from blood. CDR3 nucleotide sequence: TGTGCCAGCAGGATAGCGGGAGGCGAAGAGACCCAGTACTTC. Amino acids: CASRIAGGEETQYF.